The rows below give T cell receptor beta chains drawn from one sample of a study of post-analysis software for immune sequencing data. MiXCR, run by TCRdb on the PCR reads, gives a single entry per CDR3 protein. The sample contains hundreds of thousands of distinct CDR3 sequences, roughly 58% of which appear only once. The sequencing input was blood. These receptor sequences come from a girl aged 5-17 years with multiple sclerosis. CDR3s include the opening cysteine and the closing phenylalanine or tryptophan. D genes are given only for firm matches. Clone sizes are given selectively: once, few, many, or a class where the clone is expanded.

d_call	v_call	clone_size	j_call	cdr3_nt	cdr3_aa
-	TRBV7-6	-	TRBJ1-3	TGTGCCACCCGAGACGGGTACTCTGGAAACACCATATATTTT	CATRDGYSGNTIYF
-	TRBV5-1	-	TRBJ2-4	TGCGCCAGCAGCCTATTAGTAGGGATGGTCAAAAACATTCAGTACTTC	CASSLLVGMVKNIQYF
-	TRBV5-1	-	TRBJ2-5	TGCGTCAGCAGCGAGGCAGAGACCCAGTACTTC	CVSSEAETQYF
TRBD1	TRBV19	-	TRBJ2-5	TGTGCCTCCTCTTGGGACAGAGCCTACAATGAGCAGTACTTC	CASSWDRAYNEQYF
-	TRBV29-1	few	TRBJ1-1	TGCAGCGTTACCTCACAGGGAACTGAAGCTTTCTTT	CSVTSQGTEAFF
TRBD2	TRBV20-1	-	TRBJ2-7	TGCAGTGCTAGAGGTCTGACTAGCGGGAGTTACGAGCAGTACTTC	CSARGLTSGSYEQYF
-	TRBV7-2	-	TRBJ2-5	TGTGCTTCCACCCCTAGCACAGAAGGGACCCAGTACTTC	CASTPSTEGTQYF
TRBD2	TRBV27	-	TRBJ2-7	TGTGCCAGCAGACTGCTGGGTCGAGCGGGGGGCGCCTTGAGGAACTACGAGCAGTACTTC	CASRLLGRAGGALRNYEQYF
-	TRBV20-1	few	TRBJ2-3	TGCAGTGCTAAACCGGGTCCTACAGATACGCAGTATTTT	CSAKPGPTDTQYF
-	TRBV20-1	-	TRBJ2-1	TGCAGTGCTCCCAGAGGAGGCGTTTCCTCCTACAATGAGCAGTTCTTC	CSAPRGGVSSYNEQFF
-	TRBV9	-	TRBJ2-7	TGTGCCAGCAGCGCCTCGGGGTTCGGGAGTTGGTACGAGCAGTACTTC	CASSASGFGSWYEQYF
TRBD2	TRBV29-1	few	TRBJ2-3	TGCAGCGTTTCCGGGACTAGCAACACAGATACGCAGTATTTT	CSVSGTSNTDTQYF
-	TRBV7-8	-	TRBJ2-3	TGTGCCAGCAGACGGACGCCTGTTATTAACACAGATACGCAGTATTTT	CASRRTPVINTDTQYF
-	TRBV3-1	-	TRBJ1-2	TGTGCCAGCAGCCAAGATGTCGACAGGAGGTATGGCTACACCTTC	CASSQDVDRRYGYTF
-	TRBV6-5	-	TRBJ2-2	TGTGCCAGCAGTTACTCGATTCCGGGAAAGCGGGACACCGGGGAGCTGTTTTTT	CASSYSIPGKRDTGELFF
-	TRBV20-1	few	TRBJ2-7	TGCAGTGCACAAAGTCCCGGGACATCCTACGAGCAGTACTTC	CSAQSPGTSYEQYF
-	TRBV2	-	TRBJ2-5	TGTGCCAGCAGTGAAGGAGGGAAGGGGACAGAGACCCAGTACTTC	CASSEGGKGTETQYF
-	TRBV27	-	TRBJ2-1	TGTGCCAGCAGTTTATTTCCCGGAATGAAGGACAATGAGCAGTTCTTC	CASSLFPGMKDNEQFF
-	TRBV7-3	few	TRBJ2-5	TGTGCCAGCAGCCCAAAAGTAGCCCGGGAGACCCAGTACTTC	CASSPKVARETQYF
-	TRBV18	-	TRBJ1-2	TGTGCCAGCTCACGGGGGGGACAAGCCCTAAAGAATGATGGCTACACCTTC	CASSRGGQALKNDGYTF
TRBD2	TRBV20-1	-	TRBJ2-7	TGCAGTGCTAGAGAAGGAAGCGGGAGTACCCACGAGCAGTACTTC	CSAREGSGSTHEQYF
TRBD1	TRBV12-3/TRBV12-4	-	TRBJ1-2	TGTACCAGCAGACCGGACAGGGCCAACTATGGCTACACCTTC	CTSRPDRANYGYTF
-	TRBV20-1	-	TRBJ2-5	TGCAGTGCTAGAGATTGGCCTGTTCCGGCAGAAGAGACCCAGTACTTC	CSARDWPVPAEETQYF
-	TRBV28	few	TRBJ2-7	TGTGCCAGCAGCCCAGGCGGGATCTACGAGCAGTACTTC	CASSPGGIYEQYF
TRBD2	TRBV14	few	TRBJ2-5	TGTGCCAGCAGCCAAGAATTTGGGCGGACGGGGGGTCAAGATCGCCAAGAGACCCAGTACTTC	CASSQEFGRTGGQDRQETQYF
-	TRBV21-1	-	TRBJ1-5	TGTGCCAGCAGCAAAGGGGGGACCAGGGTGGATAGGCCTTGGGGCAATCAGCCCCAGCATTTT	CASSKGGTRVDRPWGNQPQHF
-	TRBV15	-	TRBJ2-2	TGTGCCACCAGCAGAGTCTGGAGACTTAACACCGGGGAGCTGTTTTTT	CATSRVWRLNTGELFF
TRBD1	TRBV18	-	TRBJ1-1	TGTGCCAGCTCACCACAGGGGGCGCAAACTGAAGCTTTCTTT	CASSPQGAQTEAFF
-	TRBV12-3/TRBV12-4	few	TRBJ1-2	TGTGCCAGCAGTTTGGGACGCCGGCGGGCGAGCTATGGCTACACCTTC	CASSLGRRRASYGYTF
-	TRBV20-1	few	TRBJ2-7	TGCAGTGCTAAAATTGGGGCAGCCGCGGGCGAGCAGTACTTC	CSAKIGAAAGEQYF
TRBD2	TRBV20-1	few	TRBJ2-5	TGCAGTGCTAGTATGGCGGGGGGGCTGGGGACCCAGTACTTC	CSASMAGGLGTQYF
TRBD2	TRBV9	once	TRBJ2-3	TGTGCCAGCAGCGCCCAAGGGGGGACTAGGGGAGATACGCAGTATTTT	CASSAQGGTRGDTQYF
-	TRBV21-1	-	TRBJ1-1	TGTGCCAGCAGCCCACAGATCCTGGGTGGTGAAGCTTTCTTT	CASSPQILGGEAFF
TRBD1	TRBV12-3/TRBV12-4	-	TRBJ2-3	TGTGCCAGCAGTTTGTGGACAGGGGTTACAGATACGCAGTATTTT	CASSLWTGVTDTQYF
-	TRBV4-1	-	TRBJ1-2	TGCGCCAGCAGCCAAGAGCAAGGGGACTACACCTTC	CASSQEQGDYTF
TRBD1	TRBV6-2/TRBV6-3	few	TRBJ1-2	TGTGCCAGCAGTTCTCCAGGGGGCCCTGGATATGGCTACACCTTC	CASSSPGGPGYGYTF
TRBD1	TRBV3-1	-	TRBJ1-4	TGTGCCAGCAGCCAATTGACAGGGACTAATGAAAAACTGTTTTTT	CASSQLTGTNEKLFF
TRBD1	TRBV27	-	TRBJ1-2	TGTGCCAGCAGATTCCGGGACAGGGGAGGACATGGCTACACCTTC	CASRFRDRGGHGYTF
TRBD1	TRBV20-1	-	TRBJ2-5	TGCAGTGCTAGAGCGAGGACAGGGGGATTGTCAGAGACCCAGTACTTC	CSARARTGGLSETQYF
-	TRBV18	-	TRBJ2-5	TGTGCCAGCTCACCACAGGGAGCCCAAGAGACCCAGTACTTC	CASSPQGAQETQYF
TRBD2	TRBV20-1	-	TRBJ2-3	TGCAGTGCTAGAGATTTTAGGACTAGCGGAGAGGGAGATACGCAGTATTTT	CSARDFRTSGEGDTQYF
-	TRBV24-1	few	TRBJ2-5	TGTGCCACCAGTGAGACAGGATATGAAGAGACCCAGTACTTC	CATSETGYEETQYF
-	TRBV12-3/TRBV12-4	few	TRBJ1-4	TGTGCCAGCAGGGCCACACCGGGACGGGGGAATGAAAAACTGTTTTTT	CASRATPGRGNEKLFF
-	TRBV11-2	-	TRBJ2-5	TGTGCCAGCAGCAGAGGAATGAGGGAGTGGGAGACCCAGTACTTC	CASSRGMREWETQYF
-	TRBV12-3/TRBV12-4	-	TRBJ1-5	TGTGCCAGCAGAAGTTTAAGAGCGGAAAGCAATCAGCCCCAGCATTTT	CASRSLRAESNQPQHF
TRBD2	TRBV5-1	-	TRBJ2-1	TGCGCCAGCAGCTTGGGACTAGCGGCCGACAATGAGCAGTTCTTC	CASSLGLAADNEQFF
-	TRBV5-1	-	TRBJ2-2	TGCGCCAGCAGCTTGGACCCGGGACGGAGCAACACCGGGGAGCTGTTTTTT	CASSLDPGRSNTGELFF
-	TRBV15	few	TRBJ2-3	TGTGCCACCAGCAGAGTTACTGAAAGCACAGATACGCAGTATTTT	CATSRVTESTDTQYF